Presented here are 25 T cell receptor beta chains from one specimen sequenced in a study of blood T cell repertoires in COVID-19. Repertoires were generated with immunoSEQ multiplex PCR, while TCRdb's copy carries only in-frame clones and drops some. The profile shows around 140,000 clones, nearly 85% of them singletons. The source material was PBMCs or T cells enriched from blood (not recorded which). Receptors were obtained from a man aged 50-60 years in a cohort exposed to, infected with or recovered from COVID-19 (not recorded which).

The rearrangement uses TRBV27 and TRBJ2-1; 12 nucleotides match TRBD2. V trimming: 6 bases; J trimming: 10 bases; junction bases outside the gene matches: 7. The CDR3 spans 14 residues. Germline V gene lookup returns CDR1 MNHEY and CDR2 SMNVEV (reference sequence). CDR3 DNA sequence: TGTGCCAGCAGCCTAGCGGGAGGGCCATGGGAGCAGTTCTTC. Encoded protein: CASSLAGGPWEQFF.

This chain connects TRBV7-6 to TRBJ2-7; 12 nucleotides match TRBD1. Unmatched junction bases numbered 4, after V lost 5 bases and J lost 2 bases. CDR3 length: 15 residues. CDR1 and CDR2 (germline): SGHVS, FNYEAQ. CDR3 sequence reads: CASSTWDRGPYEQYF. CDR3 DNA: TGTGCCAGCAGCACCTGGGACAGGGGGCCCTACGAGCAGTACTTC.

The CDR3 protein is CASRQLAQSSYNEQFF. Written as DNA, the CDR3 is TGTGCCAGCAGACAACTAGCGCAAAGCTCCTACAATGAGCAGTTCTTC. This chain connects TRBV6-6 to TRBJ2-1; the match to TRBD2 covers 7 bases. V shed 6 bases and J 0 bases; nucleotides not matched to a gene: 8. CDR1 is MNHNY, CDR2 SVGAGI, per germline (reference sequence). The CDR3 is made up of 16 amino acids.

The chain has TRBV19 and TRBJ2-3, with TRBD2 as a possible D gene (5 bases). Trimming shortened V by 3 bases and J by 0 bases, and 13 bases separated the two germline ends. There are 16 residues in the CDR3. Germline-derived CDR1 and CDR2 are LNHDA and SQIVND (reference sequence). The CDR3 here is CASSIYSGVSTDTQYF. The DNA for the CDR3 is TGTGCCAGTAGTATCTACTCCGGGGTTAGCACAGATACGCAGTATTTT.

The chain is built from TRBV27 and TRBJ2-1; D might be TRBD2 (5 bases). The V gene lost 5 bases and the J gene lost 4 bases, with 15 bases spanning the gap. The CDR3 sequence is 15 residues long. Germline lookup yields CDR1 MNHEY and CDR2 SMNVEV (reference sequence). CDR3 bases: TGTGCCAGCAGTACAACGGGAAGGCCGTACAATGAGCAGTTCTTC. Protein: CASSTTGRPYNEQFF.

V gene TRBV6-5 combines with J gene TRBJ2-1, with TRBD2 as a possible D gene (7 bases). The germline V gene has CDR1 MNHEY and CDR2 SVGAGI. V was shortened by 5 bases and J by 8 bases, with 19 bases between the two germline ends. CDR3 length equals 15 residues. CDR3 DNA sequence: TGTGCCAGCAGTATCCTCGGGGGGCAAGGCGATGAGCAGTTCTTC. Residues: CASSILGGQGDEQFF.

The CDR3 DNA reads as TGTGCCTGGAGCCCCGGGGGTGAACAGCCCCAGCATTTT. Encoded protein: CAWSPGGEQPQHF. The chain is built from TRBV30 and TRBJ1-5; TRBD1 might be the D (5 bases). Per the germline V gene, CDR1 is GTSNPN and CDR2 is SVGIG (reference sequence). Trimming pared 3 bases from V and 7 bases from J, leaving 13 bases between. CDR3 size: 13 residues.

V and J are TRBV15 and TRBJ2-6; the match to TRBD1 covers 7 bases. The length of the CDR3 is 17 residues. The V gene end was trimmed by 4 bases and the J gene end by 1 base; junction bases not matched to a gene: 7. Germline V gene sequence: CDR1 LNHNV, CDR2 YYDKDF (reference sequence). The DNA for the CDR3 is TGTGCCACCAGCACCCGGGACAGTCTTTCTGGGGCCAACGTCCTGACTTTC. It translates to CATSTRDSLSGANVLTF.

The chain uses TRBV5-1 and TRBJ2-3, with TRBD1 matching 7 bases. This CDR3 contains 14 residues. The J segment lost 6 bases and the V segment lost 0 bases, leaving 4 bases of the junction unmatched. Germline CDR1 reads SGHRS; CDR2 reads YFSETQ. CDR3 in amino acids: CASSLGQGMDTQYF. CDR3 DNA sequence: TGCGCCAGCAGCTTGGGACAGGGCATGGATACGCAGTATTTT.

V and J are TRBV28 and TRBJ2-2; tentative D call: TRBD2 (5 bases). V was trimmed by 1 base and J by 1 base, leaving 7 bases between them. The CDR3 is made up of 15 amino acids. Germline CDR1 is MDHEN and CDR2 is SYDVKM. The CDR3 sequence is CASSLSGLNTGELFF. The CDR3 bases are TGTGCCAGCAGTTTATCAGGACTGAACACCGGGGAGCTGTTTTTT.

V gene TRBV9 combines with J gene TRBJ2-1, with 8 bases identical to TRBD2. Germline CDR1 is SGDLS and CDR2 is YYNGEE. The V and J ends lost 0 bases and 0 bases, in that order; junction bases with no gene match: 8. This CDR3 contains 18 residues. In DNA form, the CDR3 reads TGTGCCAGCAGCGTAGGGCCAGCGGGGGTCATCTCCTACAATGAGCAGTTCTTC. It yields the protein CASSVGPAGVISYNEQFF.

This clone was recorded once. The chain couples TRBV20-1 to TRBJ1-2; no reliable D call. This CDR3 spans 11 amino acids. Germline V lookup: CDR1 DFQATT, CDR2 SNEGSKA (reference sequence). In DNA form, the CDR3 reads TGCAGCCCAGCCGGGAGCTATGGCTACACCTTC. Translating it yields CSPAGSYGYTF.

In its sample, this clone was seen a few times. The sample holds other DNA sequences that translate to the same CDR3. The chain employs TRBV7-9 and TRBJ1-3; 8 bases fit TRBD1. Germline V gene sequence: CDR1 SEHNR, CDR2 FQNEAQ (reference sequence). This CDR3 is 13 amino acids long. The junction had 0 bases not matched to a gene; V was cut back by 6 bases and J by 2 bases. The CDR3 DNA reads TGTGCCAGCAGGACAGGGGCTGGAAACACCATATATTTT. Translating gives CASRTGAGNTIYF.

V is TRBV11-3 and J is TRBJ2-3, with D unresolved. CDR3 length: 12 residues. From germline, CDR1 is SGHNT and CDR2 YENEEA. Trimming took 3 bases from V and 6 from J, leaving 7 bases between them. CDR3 sequence (DNA): TGTGCCAGCAGCTTTAACGGGGATACGCAGTATTTT. Translation: CASSFNGDTQYF.

The genes are TRBV25-1 and TRBJ2-3, with TRBD1 matching 7 bases. V was clipped by 3 bases and J by 0 bases; unmatched bases: 9. The CDR3 runs to 17 residues. Germline V CDR1 and CDR2: MGHDK, SYGVNS. CDR3 DNA: TGTGCCAGCAGTGACTTGGGGACAGATCCTAGCACAGATACGCAGTATTTT. Translation: CASSDLGTDPSTDTQYF.

With regard to this clone: One end of the junction does not line up with germline, which may come from a read error. The V gene is TRBV3-1 (or the pseudogene TRBV3-2), the J gene TRBJ2-3, with 7 bases fitting TRBD1. CDR1 and CDR2 from the germline V gene are LGHDT and YNNKEL (reference sequence). CDR3 length: 13 residues. CDR3 in DNA: TGTGCCAGCAGCCAAGGCCGCACAGGGGTCCATTACTTT. Residues: CASSQGRTGVHYF.

The chain couples TRBV28 to TRBJ2-7, with D possibly matching TRBD1 (5 bases). The V and J ends lost 6 bases and 0 bases respectively, with 9 bases between them. Germline-derived CDR1 and CDR2 are MDHEN and SYDVKM. This CDR3 has 13 amino acids. For the CDR3, the DNA is TGTGCCAGCAGCCGACAGAGCTCCTACGAGCAGTACTTC. It specifies CASSRQSSYEQYF.

This chain connects TRBV4-1 to TRBJ1-6, with TRBD1 as a possible D gene (6 bases). The germline V and J ends were trimmed by 0 bases and 9 bases, with 12 bases remaining between them. Looked up from germline, CDR1 is MGHRA and CDR2 is YSYEKL. The CDR3 loop spans 15 amino acids. DNA of the CDR3: TGCGCCAGCAGCCAAGATTTACAGGGTGGTTCACCCCTCCACTTT. The encoded protein is CASSQDLQGGSPLHF.

CDR3 nucleotides: TGTGCCAGTAGTCTCCGAGGGACAGACCAAGAGACCCAGTACTTC. Encoded protein: CASSLRGTDQETQYF. V usage is TRBV19 and J usage is TRBJ2-5; the match to TRBD1 covers 7 bases. The CDR3 runs to 15 residues. Germline CDR1 and CDR2: LNHDA and SQIVND (reference sequence). V was pared by 5 bases and J by 0 bases, with 6 bases of the junction left unmatched.

The chain employs TRBV20-1 and TRBJ1-2; 10 nucleotides match TRBD1. The V segment lost 3 bases and the J segment 8 bases; nucleotides outside the gene matches: 15. This CDR3 has 16 residues. Per germline, CDR1 DFQATT and CDR2 SNEGSKA (reference sequence). The CDR3 nucleotides read TGCAGTGCTAGTCCACCGGGACAGGGGATTACGGAGGGCTACACCTTC. Protein sequence: CSASPPGQGITEGYTF.

The sample holds one count of this clone. The rearrangement uses TRBV27 and TRBJ2-7; weak D call: TRBD2 (7 bases). The length of the CDR3 is 13 residues. Germline loops: CDR1 MNHEY, CDR2 SMNVEV (reference sequence). V was pared by 3 bases and J by 5 bases, with 11 bases between. DNA for the CDR3: TGTGCCAGCAGTTTTGGGGGGGCGGACGAGCAGTACTTC. Protein: CASSFGGADEQYF.

V is TRBV29-1 and J is TRBJ2-2; D is possibly TRBD2 (6 bases). CDR3 length: 12 residues. In germline, CDR1 is SQVTM, CDR2 ANQGSEA. V was shortened by 7 bases and J by 8 bases, with 14 bases between the two germline ends. The CDR3 DNA follows: TGCAGCGCCGGAGGGGCCCTAGGGGAGCTGTTTTTT. Residues: CSAGGALGELFF.

V gene TRBV5-1 combines with J gene TRBJ2-1; possible D gene TRBD1, 6 bases. The CDR3 contains 18 residues. Trimming stripped 1 base from V and 0 bases from J, with 17 bases between. CDR1 and CDR2 from the germline V gene are SGHRS and YFSETQ. The CDR3 is CASSLQGGTASSYNEQFF. The CDR3 DNA reads TGCGCCAGCAGCTTGCAAGGGGGAACCGCGAGCTCCTACAATGAGCAGTTCTTC. Full variable domain (outside the CDR3, taken from reference TRBV5-1 and TRBJ2-1): KAGVTQTPRYLIKTRGQQVTLSCSPISGHRSVSWYQQTPGQGLQFLFEYFSETQRNKGNFPGRFSGRQFSNSRSEMNVSTLELGDSALYLCASSLQGGTASSYNEQFFGPGTRLTVL.

V usage is TRBV5-1 and J usage is TRBJ2-3, with TRBD2 matching over 11 bases. The ends lost 4 bases at V and 8 bases at J; junction bases unmatched: 12. The CDR3 contains 16 residues. In germline, CDR1 is SGHRS, CDR2 YFSETQ. CDR3 nucleotide sequence: TGCGCCAGCAGCCCCAGTAGCGGGAGGGCGGTTACTACGCAGTATTTT. Amino acid sequence: CASSPSSGRAVTTQYF.

The rearrangement links TRBV14 to TRBJ2-3; D is unclear. The CDR3 is 15 residues long. V was trimmed by 0 bases and J by 1 base, leaving 8 bases between them. Germline lookup yields CDR1 SGHDN and CDR2 FVKESK. CDR3 protein: CASSQDGQGTDTQYF. In nucleotides, the CDR3 is TGTGCCAGCAGCCAAGACGGCCAGGGCACAGATACGCAGTATTTT.